A single sample is the source of the 5 T cell receptor beta chains below, sequenced in a study of T cells in localized non-small cell lung cancer. The data were produced by immunoSEQ multiplex PCR, yet TCRdb's version contains in-frame clones alone and is incomplete. The sample contains 1,300 to 1,500 clones, under 25% of which appear only once. The sequences come from lung tumor tissue, collected before any cancer treatment. The origin of the receptors is a male donor older than 55 with stage I lung adenocarcinoma.

The chain recombines TRBV30 with TRBJ2-1; 8 nucleotides line up with TRBD2. Germline CDR1 GTSNPN, CDR2 SVGIG (reference sequence). This CDR3 is 12 amino acids long. V shed 7 bases and J 15 bases; nucleotides not matched to a gene: 14. CDR3 sequence reads: CAFQPGLVDRFF. CDR3 in DNA: TGTGCCTTCCAACCGGGACTAGTGGATCGGTTCTTC.

The V gene is TRBV29-1, the J gene TRBJ1-4, with 8 bases fitting TRBD1. The CDR3 runs 13 residues. Germline V CDR1 and CDR2: SQVTM, ANQGSEA. The J segment lost 8 bases and the V segment lost 5 bases, leaving 7 bases of the junction unmatched. For the CDR3, the DNA is TGCAGCGTTTTTCAGGGGGCGCGAGAAAAACTGTTTTTT. It specifies CSVFQGAREKLFF.

Worth noting for this clone: The junction does not match germline at one end; this may be a read error. This rearrangement joins TRBV6-8 to TRBJ2-7; tentative D call: TRBD1 (7 bases). The CDR3 consists of 16 residues. Per germline, CDR1 MNHGY and CDR2 SAAAGT. The CDR3 here is CAISTYRGGFVNEQYF. In DNA form, the CDR3 reads TGTGCCATCAGTACTTACAGGGGAGGCTTTGTGAACGAGCAGTACTTC.

A few counts support this clone. The chain combines TRBV6-8 with TRBJ1-2, with TRBD1 identical over 9 bases. This CDR3 is 18 amino acids long. In germline, CDR1 is MNHGY, CDR2 SAAAGT. V dropped 5 bases and J dropped 4; count of bases not matched to a gene: 17. The chain's CDR3 is CASSGYGEQGANGYGYTF. CDR3 nucleotides: TGTGCCAGCAGTGGGTACGGCGAACAGGGGGCAAATGGCTATGGCTACACCTTC.

The chain joins TRBV11-3 to TRBJ2-5; D unresolved. The CDR3 consists of 14 residues. With 1 base removed from V and 2 bases from J, the gap between germline ends came to 8 bases. Germline V CDR1 and CDR2: SGHNT, YENEEA. The CDR3 is CASSLGVSQETQYF. In nucleotides, the CDR3 is TGTGCCAGCAGCTTAGGGGTTTCTCAAGAGACCCAGTACTTC.